One sample yielded the 29 T cell receptor beta chains listed below, sequenced in a study of response to subunit inactivated influenza vaccine. TCRdb fed the RT-PCR reads into MiXCR, producing one record per CDR3 protein. This sample carries about 800,000 distinct CDR3 sequences, about 20% of them seen once, and the ten largest clones take 10% to 13%. Sequenced material: PBMCs from blood, taken more than 4 days after vaccination. The receptors originated from a man aged 45-65 years who received an inactivated influenza vaccine.

This clonotype was counted at least ten times. The DNA of the CDR3 is TGTGCCAGCAGCGTAGAGCCTAGCTCCTACAATGAGCAGTTCTTC. Translated, it gives CASSVEPSSYNEQFF. This chain uses TRBV9 with TRBJ2-1; D unclear. V lost 0 bases to trimming and J lost 0 bases, with 7 bases between them. CDR3 length: 15 amino acids. CDR1 and CDR2 (germline): SGDLS, YYNGEE.

This rearrangement joins TRBV7-6 to TRBJ2-5; TRBD1 is a possible D gene (5 bases). The CDR3 sequence is 13 residues long. Germline V lookup: CDR1 SGHVS, CDR2 FNYEAQ. V was pared by 5 bases and J by 1 base, with 8 bases between. CDR3 in amino acids: CASSQDSQETQYF. CDR3 coding DNA: TGTGCCAGCAGCCAAGACAGCCAAGAGACCCAGTACTTC. Full variable domain (remainder filled in from reference TRBV7-6 and TRBJ2-5): GAGVSQSPRYKVTKRGQDVALRCDPISGHVSLYWYRQALGQGPEFLTYFNYEAQQDKSGLPNDRFSAERPEGSISTLTIQRTEQRDSAMYRCASSQDSQETQYFGPGTRLLVL.

This chain uses TRBV6-2 or TRBV6-3 with TRBJ2-1; TRBD1 agrees at 8 bases. V lost 7 bases, J lost 3 bases, and 8 bases stayed unmatched. The CDR3 is 15 amino acids. CDR1 and CDR2 (germline): MNHEY, SVGEGT. The CDR3 here is CASIQGGQHYNEQFF. The CDR3 DNA follows: TGTGCCAGCATACAGGGGGGACAACACTACAATGAGCAGTTCTTC.

This clonotype came up a few times. This sequence joins TRBV10-3 and TRBJ2-6, with 7 bases identical to TRBD1. Trimming at V came to 6 bases and at J to 0 bases, leaving 8 bases not matched to a gene. In germline, CDR1 is ENHRY, CDR2 SYGVKD. The CDR3 totals 17 residues. In DNA form, the CDR3 reads TGTGCCATCAGCGCTGGACAGGCCCGCTCTGGGGCCAACGTCCTGACTTTC. This sequence encodes CAISAGQARSGANVLTF.

The sample holds many counts of this clonotype. The CDR3 protein is CSAESGGATDTQYF. The CDR3 DNA follows: TGCAGTGCTGAGTCAGGGGGCGCGACAGATACGCAGTATTTT. The rearrangement links TRBV20-1 to TRBJ2-3, with 8 bases lining up with TRBD1. After removal of 5 bases from V and 3 bases from J, the junction contained 7 bases not matched to a gene. This CDR3 spans 14 amino acids. Germline V gene lookup returns CDR1 DFQATT and CDR2 SNEGSKA (reference sequence).

This clonotype was seen more than once but under ten times. The rearrangement links TRBV5-5 to TRBJ2-2; TRBD1 is a possible D gene (6 bases). The CDR3 consists of 12 residues. Germline CDR1 SGHKS, CDR2 YYEKEE (reference sequence). V was pared by 6 bases and J by 5 bases, with 8 bases between. The CDR3 region has the DNA TGTGCCAGCATGGGACAAACCGGGGAGCTGTTTTTT. It encodes CASMGQTGELFF.

This clonotype was seen at least ten times. The V gene is TRBV12-3 or TRBV12-4, the J gene TRBJ1-5; D not certain. With 5 bases removed from V and 5 bases from J, the gap between germline ends came to 10 bases. The CDR3 consists of 13 residues. CDR3 nucleotide sequence: TGTGCCAGCAGTACGACGGGTGATCAGCCCCAGCATTTT. Protein sequence: CASSTTGDQPQHF.

Only one count was recorded for this clonotype. The V gene is TRBV20-1, the J gene TRBJ1-1; D possibly corresponds to TRBD1 (5 bases). Per germline, CDR1 DFQATT and CDR2 SNEGSKA (reference sequence). The V gene lost 3 bases and the J gene lost 1 base, with 9 bases spanning the gap. CDR3 length: 13 amino acids. CDR3 bases: TGCAGTGCTAGGATCACAGGGAACACTGAAGCTTTCTTT. Residues: CSARITGNTEAFF.

This clonotype was detected only a few times. The chain couples TRBV5-5 to TRBJ2-2, with a tentative D call TRBD1 (7 bases). CDR3 length: 17 amino acids. V was cut by 5 bases and J by 5 bases, with 22 bases left in between. Germline CDR1 SGHKS, CDR2 YYEKEE (reference sequence). CDR3 region: CASSFIAQGGRTGELFF. CDR3 DNA sequence: TGTGCCAGCAGTTTCATTGCCCAGGGGGGTAGGACCGGGGAGCTGTTTTTT.

This chain uses TRBV10-2 with TRBJ2-1; 7 bases are shared with TRBD2. The CDR3 totals 11 residues. The V gene's germline CDR1 is WSHSY and CDR2 SAAADI. J lost 9 bases, V lost 8 bases, and 4 bases had no gene match. Written as DNA, the CDR3 is TGCGCCAGCGGCGGGGGTGGTGAGCAGTTCTTC. It yields the protein CASGGGGEQFF.

This chain uses TRBV20-1 with TRBJ2-5; 11 positions agree with TRBD2. The ends lost 3 bases at V and 5 bases at J; junction bases unmatched: 8. Germline V gene lookup returns CDR1 DFQATT and CDR2 SNEGSKA (reference sequence). This CDR3 contains 15 residues. The CDR3 bases are TGCAGTGCTAGCCTGCTAGCGGGGGGCCACGAGACCCAGTACTTC. Encoded protein: CSASLLAGGHETQYF.

This clonotype was picked up one time. The junction shows a germline mismatch at one end, possibly a read error. V is TRBV7-8 and J is TRBJ2-2, with 7 bases identical to TRBD1. This CDR3 is 14 amino acids long. Germline V gene sequence: CDR1 SGHVS, CDR2 FQNEAQ. CDR3 coding DNA: TGTGCCAGCAGCTTATCAGGGGGTGCCGGGGAGCTGTATTTT. This sequence encodes CASSLSGGAGELYF.

This clonotype turned up a few times. The CDR3 bases are TGTGCCAGCAGAACGCGGGAGAGCTCCTACAATGAGCAGTTCTTC. It specifies CASRTRESSYNEQFF. The chain joins TRBV12-3 or TRBV12-4 to TRBJ2-1; 7 bases align to TRBD2. V lost 6 bases to trimming and J lost 0 bases; unmatched junction nucleotides: 5. The CDR3 covers 15 residues.

The genes are TRBV6-1 and TRBJ1-1, with a tentative D call TRBD1 (6 bases). The CDR3 loop spans 14 amino acids. The V gene's germline CDR1 is MNHNS and CDR2 SASEGT. V was pared by 5 bases and J by 5 bases, with 15 bases between. The CDR3 DNA follows: TGTGCCAGCAGTCGAGGGGGGGCAGAAACTGAAGCTTTCTTT. It is translated as CASSRGGAETEAFF.

The gene calls are TRBV28 and TRBJ2-3; 9 bases align to TRBD2. The CDR3 contains 14 residues. V lost 2 bases and J lost 7; bases outside the gene matches: 4. The germline V gene encodes CDR1 MDHEN and CDR2 SYDVKM. CDR3 bases: TGTGCCAGCAGTTTACTAGCGGGGCACTATACGCAGTATTTT. Protein product: CASSLLAGHYTQYF. Together with reference TRBV28 and TRBJ2-3, the CDR3 gives the full variable domain: DVKVTQSSRYLVKRTGEKVFLECVQDMDHENMFWYRQDPGLGLRLIYFSYDVKMKEKGDIPEGYSVSREKKERFSLILESASTNQTSMYLCASSLLAGHYTQYFGPGTRLTVL.

This chain joins TRBV20-1 and TRBJ2-1; no firm D call. The CDR3 covers 16 residues. V lost 3 bases to trimming and J lost 0 bases, with 15 bases between them. Germline V gene data show CDR1 as DFQATT and CDR2 as SNEGSKA (reference sequence). The CDR3 DNA is TGCAGTGCTAGCCCCGACGGTTTTTCCTCCTACAATGAGCAGTTCTTC. It codes for CSASPDGFSSYNEQFF.

The chain uses TRBV7-2 and TRBJ2-7; D remains unclear. The germline V gene has CDR1 SGHTA and CDR2 FQGNSA. The V gene lost 0 bases and the J gene lost 6 bases, with 9 bases spanning the gap. The CDR3 is 13 amino acids. The CDR3 nucleotides are TGTGCCAGCAGCTTAGCGGAGCAATTCGAGCAGTACTTC. Amino acid sequence: CASSLAEQFEQYF.

Only a few counts were recorded for this clonotype. The chain couples TRBV5-1 to TRBJ1-6; D call uncertain. The CDR3 sequence is 15 residues long. V lost 0 bases, J lost 7 bases, and 11 bases lay in between. The germline CDR1 and CDR2 sequences are SGHRS and YFSETQ. The CDR3 is CASSLDGVQNSPLHF. CDR3 DNA sequence: TGCGCCAGCAGCTTGGATGGGGTTCAGAATTCACCCCTCCACTTT.

The rearrangement uses TRBV7-2 and TRBJ2-7; 7 positions agree with TRBD1. Germline values: CDR1 SGHTA, CDR2 FQGNSA. V trimming: 0 bases; J trimming: 6 bases; junction bases outside the gene matches: 5. The CDR3 length is 14 residues. The CDR3 region is CASSLAQTGSEQYF. The DNA of the CDR3 is TGTGCCAGCAGCTTAGCCCAGACAGGGTCCGAGCAGTACTTC. The whole variable domain, remainder taken from reference TRBV7-2 and TRBJ2-7, is GAGVSQSPSNKVTEKGKDVELRCDPISGHTALYWYRQSLGQGLEFLIYFQGNSAPDKSGLPSDRFSAERTGGSVSTLTIQRTQQEDSAVYLCASSLAQTGSEQYFGPGTRLTVT.

The chain employs TRBV6-5 and TRBJ2-5, with TRBD2 matching 12 bases. The CDR3 length is 17 residues. Unmatched junction bases numbered 14, after V lost 5 bases and J lost 7 bases. The germline V gene encodes CDR1 MNHEY and CDR2 SVGAGI. CDR3 bases: TGTGCCAGCAGTCACGCATCTCTAGCGGGGGGGCCGGTGACCCAGTACTTC. As protein: CASSHASLAGGPVTQYF.

V usage is TRBV6-2 or TRBV6-3 and J usage is TRBJ2-2, with TRBD2 identical over 13 bases. Per germline, CDR1 MNHEY and CDR2 SVGEGT. The CDR3 runs 21 residues. V trimming: 7 bases; J trimming: 4 bases; junction bases outside the gene matches: 21. The CDR3 DNA is TGTGCCAGCACCCTAAACCCCCTCTCGACTAGCGGGGGGTTGTTCACCGGGGAGCTGTTTTTT. Protein product: CASTLNPLSTSGGLFTGELFF.

The CDR3 is CASSKGWPPGLPYEQYF. CDR3 bases: TGTGCCAGCAGCAAAGGTTGGCCACCCGGCCTCCCCTACGAGCAGTACTTC. The V gene is TRBV21-1, the J gene TRBJ2-7; the table gives TRBD1 as D, unverified against the DNA. TRBV21-1 has pseudogene status. This CDR3 has 17 residues.

CDR3 amino acids: CASSPSGREYKNIQYF. CDR3 DNA sequence: TGTGCCAGCAGTCCTTCGGGGCGGGAGTACAAAAACATTCAGTACTTC. The rearrangement uses TRBV12-3 or TRBV12-4 and TRBJ2-4, with TRBD2 matching 7 bases. V gave up 5 bases and J gave up 3 bases; unmatched junction bases: 10. CDR3 length equals 16 residues.

The rearrangement uses TRBV24-1 and TRBJ2-1; D ambiguous. Trimming pared 2 bases from V and 6 bases from J, leaving 4 bases between. This CDR3 comprises 12 residues. CDR1 KGHDR and CDR2 SFDVKD come from the germline V gene. The CDR3: CATSDSTNEQFF. The CDR3 coding sequence is TGTGCCACCAGTGATTCCACCAATGAGCAGTTCTTC.

The chain's CDR3 is CATRTGRGYNSPLHF. The CDR3 DNA sequence: TGCGCCACCCGGACAGGGAGAGGTTATAATTCACCCCTCCACTTT. The V and J genes are TRBV10-2 and TRBJ1-6; 8 bases are a match to TRBD1. Per germline, CDR1 WSHSY and CDR2 SAAADI. Trimming took 10 bases from V and 4 from J; bases not matched to a gene: 9. The CDR3 length is 15 residues.

The V call is TRBV29-1, the J call TRBJ1-1; D unclear. The ends were cut back, 4 bases at V and 0 bases at J, with 3 bases in the middle. Germline V lookup: CDR1 SQVTM, CDR2 ANQGSEA. CDR3 size: 11 residues. CDR3: CSVGVNTEAFF. CDR3 coding DNA: TGCAGCGTTGGGGTGAACACTGAAGCTTTCTTT.

This clonotype has more than one count but fewer than ten. The chain uses TRBV7-2 and TRBJ1-2, with 9 bases that match TRBD1. CDR1 and CDR2 (germline): SGHTA, FQGNSA. The trim removed 4 bases at V and 5 bases at J, leaving 5 bases unmatched. The CDR3 extends over 14 amino acids. The CDR3 bases are TGTGCCAGCAGCTGGGGACAGGGACGATATGGCTACACCTTC. This gives the protein CASSWGQGRYGYTF. The full variable domain, in which reference TRBV7-2 and TRBJ1-2 provide the parts outside the CDR3, is GAGVSQSPSNKVTEKGKDVELRCDPISGHTALYWYRQSLGQGLEFLIYFQGNSAPDKSGLPSDRFSAERTGGSVSTLTIQRTQQEDSAVYLCASSWGQGRYGYTFGSGTRLTVV.

The DNA for the CDR3 is TGTGCCAGCACCCTCTTAGGGGGGCCGCAGTTCTTC. Protein sequence: CASTLLGGPQFF. V gene TRBV7-9 combines with J gene TRBJ2-1; tentatively, D is TRBD1 or TRBD2 (6 bases each). Trimming pared 7 bases from V and 12 bases from J, leaving 16 bases between. From germline, CDR1 is SEHNR and CDR2 FQNEAQ (reference sequence). This CDR3 comprises 12 residues.

The chain recombines TRBV6-5 with TRBJ2-3; D gene ambiguous. The CDR3 is 15 residues long. Germline V gene lookup returns CDR1 MNHEY and CDR2 SVGAGI. The V end lost 3 bases, the J end lost 3 bases, and 13 bases lay between the germline ends. CDR3 in amino acids: CASSYDPATTDTQYF. CDR3 nucleotide sequence: TGTGCCAGCAGTTATGACCCCGCTACGACAGATACGCAGTATTTT.